This TCR beta chain was obtained from a study of cytomegalovirus exposure and HLA in healthy donors. Study-level results: Presence/absence analyses rested on an assumption that sequencing depth was roughly uniform across donors. What a later analysis showed was that several of the most significant clusters appeared linked to common viral pathogens.

The primer mix had 60 Vbeta and 13 Jbeta primers. Assay: immunoSEQ multiplex PCR; the TCRdb copy retains only in-frame clones and omits some. The profile shows roughly 130,000 clones, approximately 91% of them singletons. The length of the CDR3 is 15 residues. CDR1 is SNHLY, CDR2 FYNNEI, per germline. The junction had 10 bases not matched to a gene; V was cut back by 7 bases and J by 6 bases. Each donor's status was that of a healthy bone marrow donor. Details on this clone: What it binds is not known.

The specimen was PBMCs. The gene calls are TRBV2 and TRBJ2-4, with 9 nucleotides matching TRBD1. This clonotype was obtained from a woman between 40 and 55 years old in good health and CMV-seronegative. This chain's CDR3 is CASTLGQGNLNIQYF. CDR3 DNA sequence: TGTGCCAGCACCCTAGGACAGGGGAACTTAAACATTCAGTACTTC.